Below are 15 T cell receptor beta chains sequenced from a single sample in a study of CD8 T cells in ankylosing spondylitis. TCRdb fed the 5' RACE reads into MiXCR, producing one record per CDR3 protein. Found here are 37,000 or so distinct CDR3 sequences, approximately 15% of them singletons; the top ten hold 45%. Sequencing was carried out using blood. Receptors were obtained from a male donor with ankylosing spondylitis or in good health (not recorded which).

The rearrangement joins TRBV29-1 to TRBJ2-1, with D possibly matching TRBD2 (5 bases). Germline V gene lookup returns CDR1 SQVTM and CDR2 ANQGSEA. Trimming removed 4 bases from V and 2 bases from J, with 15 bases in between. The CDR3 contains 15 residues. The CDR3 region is CSVGIAFRAYNEQFF. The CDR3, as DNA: TGCAGCGTTGGGATAGCGTTCCGTGCCTACAATGAGCAGTTCTTC.

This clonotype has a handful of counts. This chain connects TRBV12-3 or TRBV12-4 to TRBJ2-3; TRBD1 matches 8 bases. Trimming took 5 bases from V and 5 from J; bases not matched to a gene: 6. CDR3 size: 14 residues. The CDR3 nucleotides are TGTGCCAGCAGTCGGACAGGGCAGATAGATACGCAGTATTTT. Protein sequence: CASSRTGQIDTQYF.

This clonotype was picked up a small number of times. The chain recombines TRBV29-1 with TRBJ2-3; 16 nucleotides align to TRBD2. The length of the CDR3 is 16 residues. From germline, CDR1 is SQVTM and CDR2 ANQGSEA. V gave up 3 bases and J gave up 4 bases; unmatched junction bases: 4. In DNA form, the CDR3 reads TGCAGCGTTGACGGGACTAGCGGGAGGGCAGCAGATACGCAGTATTTT. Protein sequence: CSVDGTSGRAADTQYF.

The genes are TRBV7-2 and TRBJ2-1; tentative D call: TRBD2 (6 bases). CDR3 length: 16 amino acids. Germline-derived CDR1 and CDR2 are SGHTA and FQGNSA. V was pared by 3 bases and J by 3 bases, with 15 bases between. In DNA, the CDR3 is TGTGCCAGCAGCTTTACCGGGGGTCAGCTCTACAATGAGCAGTTCTTC. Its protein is CASSFTGGQLYNEQFF.

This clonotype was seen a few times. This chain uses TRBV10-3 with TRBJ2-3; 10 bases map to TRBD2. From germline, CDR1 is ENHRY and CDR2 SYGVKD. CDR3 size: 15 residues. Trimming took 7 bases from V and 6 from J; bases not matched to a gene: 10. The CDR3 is CAINSGGAGSDTQYF. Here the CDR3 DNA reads TGTGCCATCAACAGCGGGGGGGCCGGATCTGATACGCAGTATTTT.

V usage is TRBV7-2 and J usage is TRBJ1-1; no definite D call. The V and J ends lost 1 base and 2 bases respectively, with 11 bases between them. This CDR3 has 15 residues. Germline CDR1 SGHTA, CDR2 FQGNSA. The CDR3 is CASSLGREINTEAFF. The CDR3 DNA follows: TGTGCCAGCAGCTTAGGCCGTGAGATTAACACTGAAGCTTTCTTT. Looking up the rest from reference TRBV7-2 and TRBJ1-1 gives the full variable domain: GAGVSQSPSNKVTEKGKDVELRCDPISGHTALYWYRQSLGQGLEFLIYFQGNSAPDKSGLPSDRFSAERTGGSVSTLTIQRTQQEDSAVYLCASSLGREINTEAFFGQGTRLTVV.

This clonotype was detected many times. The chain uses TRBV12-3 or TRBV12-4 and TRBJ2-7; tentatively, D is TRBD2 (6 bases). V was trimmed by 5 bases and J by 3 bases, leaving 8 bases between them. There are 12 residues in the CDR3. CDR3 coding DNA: TGTGCCAGCAGTGACGGGAGCTACGAGCAGTACTTC. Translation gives CASSDGSYEQYF.

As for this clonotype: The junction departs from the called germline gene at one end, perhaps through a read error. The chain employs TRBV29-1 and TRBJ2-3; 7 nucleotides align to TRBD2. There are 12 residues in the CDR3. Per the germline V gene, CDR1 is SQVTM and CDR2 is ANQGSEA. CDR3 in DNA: TGCAGCATTCAGACTAGCAAAGATACGCAGTATTTT. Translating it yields CSIQTSKDTQYF.

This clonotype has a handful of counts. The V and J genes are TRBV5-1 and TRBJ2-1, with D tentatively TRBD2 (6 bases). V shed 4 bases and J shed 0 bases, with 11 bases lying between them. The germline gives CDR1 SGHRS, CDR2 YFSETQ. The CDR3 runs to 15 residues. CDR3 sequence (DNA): TGCGCCAGCAGCGGAGGGCAGGGCTCCTACAATGAGCAGTTCTTC. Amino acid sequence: CASSGGQGSYNEQFF.

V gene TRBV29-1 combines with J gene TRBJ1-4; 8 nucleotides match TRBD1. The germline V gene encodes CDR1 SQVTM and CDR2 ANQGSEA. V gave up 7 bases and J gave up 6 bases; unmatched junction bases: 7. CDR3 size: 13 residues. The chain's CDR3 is CSAQGTGYEKLFF. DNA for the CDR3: TGCAGCGCACAAGGGACAGGATATGAAAAACTGTTTTTT. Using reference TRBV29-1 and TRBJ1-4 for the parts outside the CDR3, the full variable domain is SAVISQKPSRDICQRGTSLTIQCQVDSQVTMMFWYRQQPGQSLTLIATANQGSEATYESGFVIDKFPISRPNLTFSTLTVSNMSPEDSSIYLCSAQGTGYEKLFFGSGTQLSVL.

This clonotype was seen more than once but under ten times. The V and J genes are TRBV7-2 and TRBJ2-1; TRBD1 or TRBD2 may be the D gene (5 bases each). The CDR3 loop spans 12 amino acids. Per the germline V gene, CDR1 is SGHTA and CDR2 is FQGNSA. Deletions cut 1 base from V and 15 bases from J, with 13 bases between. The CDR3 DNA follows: TGTGCCAGCAGCTTAGTGGGACCTCTCCGGTTCTTC. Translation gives CASSLVGPLRFF.

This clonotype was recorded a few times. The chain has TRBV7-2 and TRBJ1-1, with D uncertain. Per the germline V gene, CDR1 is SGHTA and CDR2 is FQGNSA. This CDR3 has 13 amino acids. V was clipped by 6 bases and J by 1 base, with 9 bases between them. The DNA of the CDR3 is TGTGCCAGCAGTTGGAACAGGAACACTGAAGCTTTCTTT. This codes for CASSWNRNTEAFF.

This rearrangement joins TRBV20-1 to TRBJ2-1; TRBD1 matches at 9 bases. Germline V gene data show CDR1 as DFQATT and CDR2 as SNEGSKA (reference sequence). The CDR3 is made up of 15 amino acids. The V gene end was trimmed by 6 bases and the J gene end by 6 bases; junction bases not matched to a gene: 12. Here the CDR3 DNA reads TGCAGTGCGCCCACCCCGGGACAGGGAGGCAATGAGCAGTTCTTC. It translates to CSAPTPGQGGNEQFF.

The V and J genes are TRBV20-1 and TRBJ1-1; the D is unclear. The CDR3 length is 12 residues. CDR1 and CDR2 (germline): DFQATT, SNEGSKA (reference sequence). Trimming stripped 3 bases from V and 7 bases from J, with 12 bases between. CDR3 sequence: CSARGRQSEAFF. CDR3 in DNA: TGCAGTGCTAGGGGGAGACAAAGTGAAGCTTTCTTT.

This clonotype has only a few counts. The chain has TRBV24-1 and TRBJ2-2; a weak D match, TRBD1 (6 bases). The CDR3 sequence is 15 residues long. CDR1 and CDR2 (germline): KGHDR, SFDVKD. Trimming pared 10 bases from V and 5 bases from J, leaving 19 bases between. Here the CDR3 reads CATTSPDSPTGELFF. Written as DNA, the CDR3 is TGTGCCACGACAAGCCCGGACAGCCCGACCGGGGAGCTGTTTTTT.